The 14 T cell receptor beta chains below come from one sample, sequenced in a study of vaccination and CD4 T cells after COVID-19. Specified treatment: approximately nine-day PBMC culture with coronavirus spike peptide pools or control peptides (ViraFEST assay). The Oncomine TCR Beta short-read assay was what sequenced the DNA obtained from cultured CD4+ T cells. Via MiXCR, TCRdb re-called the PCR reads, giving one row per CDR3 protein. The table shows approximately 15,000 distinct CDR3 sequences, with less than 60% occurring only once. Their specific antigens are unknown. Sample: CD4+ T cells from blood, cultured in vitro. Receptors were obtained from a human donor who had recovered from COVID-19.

The CDR3 loop is CATSDLQGTSETQYF. The CDR3 DNA follows: TGTGCCACCAGTGATTTGCAGGGTACCTCAGAGACCCAGTACTTC. The rearrangement joins TRBV24-1 to TRBJ2-5; D might be TRBD1 (5 bases). CDR3 length equals 15 residues. Trimming pared 0 bases from V and 4 bases from J, leaving 11 bases between. Germline V gene lookup returns CDR1 KGHDR and CDR2 SFDVKD.

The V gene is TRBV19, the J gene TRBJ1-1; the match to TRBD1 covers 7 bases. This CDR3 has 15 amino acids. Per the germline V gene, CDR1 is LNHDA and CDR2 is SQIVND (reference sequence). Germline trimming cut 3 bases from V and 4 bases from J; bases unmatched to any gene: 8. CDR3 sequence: CASSILQGLGTEAFF. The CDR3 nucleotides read TGTGCCAGTAGTATCCTACAGGGGTTGGGCACTGAAGCTTTCTTT.

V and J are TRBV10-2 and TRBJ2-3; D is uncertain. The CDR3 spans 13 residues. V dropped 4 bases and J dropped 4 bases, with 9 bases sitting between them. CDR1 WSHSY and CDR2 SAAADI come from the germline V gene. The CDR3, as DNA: TGCGCCAGCAGTGGGGATAAGGCAGATACGCAGTATTTT. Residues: CASSGDKADTQYF.

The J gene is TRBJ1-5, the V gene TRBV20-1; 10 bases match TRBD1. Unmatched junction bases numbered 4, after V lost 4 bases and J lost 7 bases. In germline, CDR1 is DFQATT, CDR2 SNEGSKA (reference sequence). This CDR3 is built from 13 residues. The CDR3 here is CSATTGGRQPQHF. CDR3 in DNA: TGCAGTGCTACGACAGGGGGCAGGCAGCCCCAGCATTTT.

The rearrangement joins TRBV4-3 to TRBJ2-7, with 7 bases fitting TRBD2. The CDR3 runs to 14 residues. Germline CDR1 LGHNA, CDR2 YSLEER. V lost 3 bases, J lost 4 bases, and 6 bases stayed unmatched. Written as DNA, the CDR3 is TGCGCCAGCAGCCAGAATTGGGGGGGGTACGAGCAGTACTTC. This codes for CASSQNWGGYEQYF.

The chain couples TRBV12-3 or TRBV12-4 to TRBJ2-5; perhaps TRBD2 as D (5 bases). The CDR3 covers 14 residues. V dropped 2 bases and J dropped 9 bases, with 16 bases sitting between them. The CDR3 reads CASSLSVSPRAQYF. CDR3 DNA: TGTGCCAGCAGTTTATCAGTGAGTCCGAGGGCCCAGTACTTC.

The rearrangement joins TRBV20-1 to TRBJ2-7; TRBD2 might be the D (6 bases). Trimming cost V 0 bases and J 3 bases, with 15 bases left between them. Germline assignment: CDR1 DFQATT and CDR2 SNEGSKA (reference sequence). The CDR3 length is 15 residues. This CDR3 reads CSARDPNGTLYEQYF. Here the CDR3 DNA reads TGCAGTGCTAGAGATCCCAACGGGACTCTCTACGAGCAGTACTTC.

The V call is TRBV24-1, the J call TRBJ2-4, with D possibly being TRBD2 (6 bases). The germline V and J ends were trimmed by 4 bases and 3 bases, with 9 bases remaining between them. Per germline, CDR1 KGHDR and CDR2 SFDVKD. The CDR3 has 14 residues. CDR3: CATSENSGKNIQYF. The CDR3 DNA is TGTGCCACCAGTGAAAATAGCGGCAAAAACATTCAGTACTTC.

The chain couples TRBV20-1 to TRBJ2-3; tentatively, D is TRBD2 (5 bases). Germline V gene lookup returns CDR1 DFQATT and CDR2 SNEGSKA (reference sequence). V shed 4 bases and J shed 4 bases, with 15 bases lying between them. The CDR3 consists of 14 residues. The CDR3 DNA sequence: TGCAGTGCTACAATCACTAGTCACCCAGATACGCAGTATTTT. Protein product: CSATITSHPDTQYF.

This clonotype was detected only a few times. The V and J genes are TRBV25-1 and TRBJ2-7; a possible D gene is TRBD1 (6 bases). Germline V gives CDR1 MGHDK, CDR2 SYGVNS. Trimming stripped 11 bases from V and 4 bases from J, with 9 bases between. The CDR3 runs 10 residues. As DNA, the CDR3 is TGTGCCGAACAGGGTTACGAGCAGTACTTC. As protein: CAEQGYEQYF.

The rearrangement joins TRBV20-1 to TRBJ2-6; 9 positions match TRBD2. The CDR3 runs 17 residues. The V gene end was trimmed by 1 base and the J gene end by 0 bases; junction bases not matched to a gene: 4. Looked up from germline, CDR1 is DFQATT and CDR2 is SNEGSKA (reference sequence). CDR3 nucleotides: TGCAGTGCTAGAGTGCGGGAGGGAAGCTCTGGGGCCAACGTCCTGACTTTC. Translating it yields CSARVREGSSGANVLTF.

The CDR3 DNA follows: TGTGCCAGCAGCTTTCGGGGGGCCCCGTGGGCTTTCTTT. It encodes CASSFRGAPWAFF. This sequence joins TRBV7-2 and TRBJ1-1, with D tentatively TRBD1 (6 bases). The germline V and J ends were trimmed by 3 bases and 11 bases, with 16 bases remaining between them. The CDR3 is 13 residues long. Germline V gives CDR1 SGHTA, CDR2 FQGNSA.

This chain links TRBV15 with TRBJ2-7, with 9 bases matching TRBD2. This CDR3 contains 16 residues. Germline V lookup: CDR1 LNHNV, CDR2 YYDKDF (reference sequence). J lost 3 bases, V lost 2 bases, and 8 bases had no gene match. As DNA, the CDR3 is TGTGCCACCAGCAGAATAGCGGGAGCGAACTTCTACGAGCAGTACTTC. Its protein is CATSRIAGANFYEQYF.

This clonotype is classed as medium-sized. The CDR3 DNA is TGTGCCACCAGTGACCGGGAGCAGGGCCCTAGCACAGATACGCAGTATTTT. It yields the protein CATSDREQGPSTDTQYF. This chain connects TRBV24-1 to TRBJ2-3; D may be TRBD2 (6 bases). The germline V gene encodes CDR1 KGHDR and CDR2 SFDVKD. CDR3 length: 17 residues. Trimming removed 4 bases from V and 0 bases from J, with 16 bases in between.